The source of this T cell receptor beta chain is a study of OX40 agonist ivuxolimab in advanced cancers. Study as a whole: Each dose-escalation patient presented with hepatocellular carcinoma, melanoma, renal cell or head and neck cancer.

V lost 9 bases and J lost 2, with 13 bases in between. CDR3 length equals 13 residues. The germline CDR1 and CDR2 sequences are SGHRS and YFSETQ. This clone has only one observation. Its antigen is currently unknown. Study-level points and caveats: The authors did not determine the antigen specificity of the expanded peripheral T cells. Dose levels from 0.1 to 3.0 mg/kg saw CD4+ and CD8+ blood T cells expand clonally by week 6.

Drawing of blood for sampling happened at baseline, at cycle 4 day 1, and at cycle 7 day 1. Only in-frame clones appear in the TCRdb table, and some are missing; sequencing was by immunoSEQ multiplex PCR. The table has some 71,000 clones, roughly nine tenths seen once. This rearrangement joins TRBV5-1 to TRBJ2-3, with D maybe TRBD2 (5 bases). The starting material was CD4+ or CD8+ T cells sorted from blood, obtained in a trial of the OX40 agonist ivuxolimab. This clonotype was sampled from an adult with an advanced solid tumor such as melanoma, head and neck, liver or kidney cancer. In nucleotides, the CDR3 is TGCGCCACCACCGGGGAGCTCACAGATACGCAGTATTTT. Translation: CATTGELTDTQYF.